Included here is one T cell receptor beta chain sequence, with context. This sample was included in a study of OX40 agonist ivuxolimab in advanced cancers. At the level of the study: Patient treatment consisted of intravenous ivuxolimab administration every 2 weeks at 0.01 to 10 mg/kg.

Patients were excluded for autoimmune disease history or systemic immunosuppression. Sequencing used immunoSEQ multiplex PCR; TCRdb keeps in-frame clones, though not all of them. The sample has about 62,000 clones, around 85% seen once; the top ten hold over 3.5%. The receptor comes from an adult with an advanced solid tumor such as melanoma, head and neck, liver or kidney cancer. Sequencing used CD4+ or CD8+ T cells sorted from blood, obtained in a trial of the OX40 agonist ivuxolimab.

The CDR3 coding sequence is TGTGCCAGCTCACCGGGACAGGGGGCCTACGAGCAGTACTTC. Its translation: CASSPGQGAYEQYF. V is TRBV18 and J is TRBJ2-7, with TRBD1 matching over 11 bases. CDR3 size: 14 residues. J gave up 2 bases and V 3 bases, and 0 bases lay outside the gene matches. Germline-derived CDR1 and CDR2 are KGHSH and LQKENI.